What follows are 6 T cell receptor beta chains derived from one specimen sequenced in a study of T cells after yellow fever vaccination. Each CDR3 protein is one row after TCRdb ran MiXCR on the 5' RACE reads. The sample lists approximately 510,000 distinct CDR3 sequences, 20% to 25% occurring once. This specimen was PBMCs, taken less than 25 days after the first yellow fever vaccination. The receptors derive from a man aged 18 to 29 who received the YFV17D yellow fever vaccine.

The chain has TRBV18 and TRBJ1-2, with 9 bases fitting TRBD1. The CDR3 consists of 13 residues. Germline CDR1 reads KGHSH; CDR2 reads LQKENI. Unmatched junction bases numbered 8, after V lost 8 bases and J lost 7 bases. Here the CDR3 DNA reads TGTGCCAGCCTCTCGGGACAGGGAATTGGCTACACCTTC. Protein sequence: CASLSGQGIGYTF.

This clonotype was seen a handful of times. The chain is built from TRBV9 and TRBJ2-3; the D is unclear. Trimming cost V 0 bases and J 4 bases, with 6 bases left between them. The CDR3 runs 13 residues. CDR1 SGDLS and CDR2 YYNGEE come from the germline V gene. Here the CDR3 DNA reads TGTGCCAGCAGCGTAGGCTACCCAGATACGCAGTATTTT. Translated: CASSVGYPDTQYF.

This clonotype was recorded a few times. This sequence joins TRBV6-5 and TRBJ2-5, with 8 bases aligning to TRBD1. With V trimmed by 2 bases and J by 4 bases, 9 bases remained unmatched. The CDR3 consists of 16 residues. CDR1 and CDR2 from the germline V gene are MNHEY and SVGAGI. As DNA, the CDR3 is TGTGCCAGCAGTTACCGCCCAGACAGGGGTGGAGAGACCCAGTACTTC. Protein product: CASSYRPDRGGETQYF.

The chain combines TRBV5-1 with TRBJ1-1, with 8 bases identical to TRBD1. This CDR3 region has 13 residues. Germline assignment: CDR1 SGHRS and CDR2 YFSETQ. Unmatched junction bases numbered 8, after V lost 2 bases and J lost 11 bases. Written as DNA, the CDR3 is TGCGCCAGCAGCTTAGGACAGGGTTCGGATGCTTTCTTT. Translating it yields CASSLGQGSDAFF.

This chain links TRBV6-5 with TRBJ1-5; D ambiguous. The CDR3 totals 16 residues. Trimming removed 4 bases at V and 3 bases at J, with 16 bases between. CDR1 and CDR2 (germline): MNHEY, SVGAGI. The CDR3: CASSSATLGLNQPQHF. The CDR3 region has the DNA TGTGCCAGCAGTTCTGCGACCCTCGGACTCAATCAGCCCCAGCATTTT.

This clonotype was seen a handful of times. The chain links TRBV7-9 to TRBJ1-6, with 8 bases that match TRBD1. This CDR3 contains 14 residues. Trimming at V came to 6 bases and at J to 7 bases, leaving 5 bases not matched to a gene. The germline V gene has CDR1 SEHNR and CDR2 FQNEAQ (reference sequence). CDR3 sequence reads: CASSRGQDNSPLHF. CDR3 bases: TGTGCCAGCAGTAGGGGACAGGACAATTCACCCCTCCACTTT.